The entry below describes one T cell receptor beta chain. This sample stems from a study of shared clonotypes between healthy human individuals. There are 16 residues in the CDR3. Trimming took off 7 bases at V and 0 bases at J, with 17 bases between the two ends. Germline values: CDR1 SGHAT, CDR2 FQDESV (reference sequence). The method was immunoSEQ multiplex PCR; TCRdb's version includes in-frame clones alone and lacks a portion of them. Counted here are more than 900,000 clones, roughly 74% occurring once; the ten biggest clones make up roughly 0.55%. This clonotype was obtained from a man aged 18 to 35 in good health. Some clones in this sample may be carry-over from other donors' samples. The sample comprised memory CD4+ T cells from PBMCs. Subset meaning: CD45RA-negative fraction. The chain carries TRBV11-1 and TRBJ2-3; D not resolved. This CDR3 is CASTPRRRLSTDTQYF. Here the CDR3 DNA reads TGTGCCAGCACCCCAAGGCGAAGGCTTAGCACAGATACGCAGTATTTT.